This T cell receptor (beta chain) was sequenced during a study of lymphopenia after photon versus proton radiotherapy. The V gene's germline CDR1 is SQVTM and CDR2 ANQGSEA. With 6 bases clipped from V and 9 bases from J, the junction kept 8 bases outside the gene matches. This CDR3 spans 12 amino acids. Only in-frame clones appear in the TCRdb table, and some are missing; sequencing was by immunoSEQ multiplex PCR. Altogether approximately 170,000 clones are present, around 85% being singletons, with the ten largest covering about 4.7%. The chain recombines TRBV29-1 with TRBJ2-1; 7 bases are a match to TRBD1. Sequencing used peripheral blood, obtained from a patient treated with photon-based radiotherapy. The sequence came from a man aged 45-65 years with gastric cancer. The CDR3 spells CSVATDRVEQFF. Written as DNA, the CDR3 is TGCAGCGTAGCAACCGACAGGGTTGAGCAGTTCTTC.